This T cell receptor (beta chain) came from a study of blood T cell repertoires in COVID-19. Study-level information: COVID-19 samples from acute and convalescent phases originated in the United States, Italy and Spain.

In this sample, this clone turned up once. In germline, CDR1 is SGHTA, CDR2 FQGNSA. V was cut by 5 bases and J by 10 bases, with 17 bases left in between. The CDR3 is made up of 14 amino acids. Methods used by the authors: Estimates of nucleated cell counts were drawn from the amplification of reference gene primers. Using immunoSEQ multiplex PCR, the repertoire was profiled, and TCRdb retains in-frame clones only, with some absent. V, J and clone size derive from that table, while D and trimming were established from the DNA sequence. Found here are 150,000 to 200,000 clones, 80% to 90% of them singletons; the top ten hold 1.5% to 2%.

The chain joins TRBV7-2 to TRBJ1-4, with a possible D match to TRBD1 (6 bases). The clonotype originates from a man between 18 and 35 years old who had recovered from COVID-19. The sequencing sample was made of peripheral blood. CDR3 region: CASSPQGSVGKLFF. The CDR3 nucleotides are TGTGCCAGCAGCCCGCAGGGGTCAGTCGGAAAACTGTTTTTT.